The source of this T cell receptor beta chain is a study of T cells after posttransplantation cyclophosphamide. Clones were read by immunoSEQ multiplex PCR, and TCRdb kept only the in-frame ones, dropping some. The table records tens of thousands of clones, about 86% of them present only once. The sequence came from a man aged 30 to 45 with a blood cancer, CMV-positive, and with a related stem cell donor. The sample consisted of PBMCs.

The CDR3 region is CASSPHPDRIYEQYF. CDR3 DNA sequence: TGTGCCAGCAGCCCTCATCCGGACAGGATCTACGAGCAGTACTTC. The chain employs TRBV9 and TRBJ2-7; 7 bases are shared with TRBD1. Germline trimming cut 4 bases from V and 3 bases from J; bases unmatched to any gene: 10. Germline V gene data show CDR1 as SGDLS and CDR2 as YYNGEE. The CDR3 runs to 15 residues.